The T cell receptor (beta chain) described here comes from a study of blood T cell repertoires in COVID-19. On the study more broadly: PBMCs, B-cell-depleted T cells, or T cells provided the cDNA or gDNA that made up the material.

As processed by the authors: Nucleated cell counts were estimated from reference gene primer amplification. Profiling relied on immunoSEQ multiplex PCR, and the TCRdb table lists in-frame clones only, not all of them. For V, J and clone size, that table is used; D and trimming come from the DNA. The table records about 250,000 clones, approximately 90% of them present only once. Enrolment of Seattle patients took place during active infection, and they were followed longitudinally. CDR1 LGHNA and CDR2 YSLEER come from the germline V gene. The junction had 7 bases not matched to a gene; V was cut back by 1 base and J by 5 bases. The CDR3 runs 16 residues.

The sequence came from a woman in her 30s with COVID-19, enrolled during active disease. Sequencing was done on a sample of peripheral blood. The chain combines TRBV4-3 with TRBJ2-5; 10 bases are shared with TRBD1. The CDR3 sequence: CASSQGLGQGTETQYF. In DNA, the CDR3 is TGCGCCAGCAGCCAAGGGCTGGGACAGGGGACCGAGACCCAGTACTTC.